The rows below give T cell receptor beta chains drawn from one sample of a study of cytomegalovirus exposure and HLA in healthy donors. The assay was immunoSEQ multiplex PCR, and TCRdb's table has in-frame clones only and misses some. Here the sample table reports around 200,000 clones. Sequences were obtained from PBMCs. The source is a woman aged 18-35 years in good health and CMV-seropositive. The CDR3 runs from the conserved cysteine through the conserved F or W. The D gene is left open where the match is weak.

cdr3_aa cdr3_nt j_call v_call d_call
CASSLPGLNTDTQYF TGCGCCAGCAGCTTACCGGGACTTAACACAGATACGCAGTATTTT TRBJ2-3 TRBV5-1 -
CASSSRQYSYEQYF TGTGCCAGCAGCTCCCGACAGTACTCCTACGAGCAGTACTTC TRBJ2-7 TRBV9 -
CASSLDGAMNTEAFF TGCGCCAGCAGCTTGGATGGGGCTATGAACACTGAAGCTTTCTTT TRBJ1-1 TRBV5-1 -
CASTSTGVEEKLFF TGTGCCAGTACCTCAACGGGGGTAGAAGAAAAACTGTTTTTT TRBJ1-4 TRBV19 -
CASSQIAGGLFEQYF TGTGCCAGCAGCCAGATCGCGGGGGGGCTGTTCGAGCAGTACTTC TRBJ2-7 TRBV7-2 TRBD2
CASRRPSGAYEQYF TGTGCCAGCCGCCGACCTAGCGGGGCCTACGAGCAGTACTTC TRBJ2-7 TRBV6-1 TRBD2
CATTSLAGGAEAFF TGTGCCACTACCTCTCTGGCAGGGGGAGCTGAAGCTTTCTTT TRBJ1-1 TRBV27 TRBD1
CASSSIRGDSGNTIYF TGTGCCAGCAGCTCAATCAGGGGGGACTCTGGAAACACCATATATTTT TRBJ1-3 TRBV5-6 TRBD1
CASSPGGFNTGELFF TGTGCCAGCAGCCCGGGGGGCTTCAACACCGGGGAGCTGTTTTTT TRBJ2-2 TRBV7-3 -
CASRTRTSGSSSYNEQFF TGCGCCAGCAGAACTAGGACTAGCGGGAGTAGCTCCTACAATGAGCAGTTCTTC TRBJ2-1 TRBV4-1 TRBD2
CASSPRTGCKNIQYF TGCGCCAGCAGTCCTCGGACAGGGTGCAAAAACATTCAGTACTTC TRBJ2-4 TRBV10-1 TRBD1
CAISSGTRGTDTQYF TGTGCCATCAGTTCCGGGACTAGAGGTACAGATACGCAGTATTTT TRBJ2-3 TRBV10-3 TRBD2
CASSKHGGGNGYTF TGTGCCAGCAGTAAACACGGGGGGGGAAATGGCTACACCTTC TRBJ1-2 TRBV25-1 -
CASSLGGGGPYNEQFF TGTGCCAGCAGCTTGGGAGGCGGGGGCCCCTACAATGAGCAGTTCTTC TRBJ2-1 TRBV7-8 -
CASSKGLAGDEQFF TGTGCCAGCAGCAAGGGACTAGCGGGGGATGAGCAGTTCTTC TRBJ2-1 TRBV7-6 TRBD2
CASSVAGTGASGNQPQHF TGTGCCAGCAGTGTAGCCGGGACAGGGGCTTCGGGCAATCAGCCCCAGCATTTT TRBJ1-5 TRBV6-1 TRBD1
CASSAAGQGNSPLHF TGTGCCAGCAGTGCCGCGGGACAGGGTAATTCACCCCTCCACTTT TRBJ1-6 TRBV2 TRBD1
CASSSGEYNEQLF TGTGCCAGCAGTAGCGGGGAATACAATGAGCAGCTCTTC TRBJ2-1 TRBV2 TRBD2
CAWSYVRGHNYGYTF TGTGCCTGGAGTTATGTTCGGGGACACAACTATGGCTACACCTTC TRBJ1-2 TRBV30 -
CASRPDRTNTEAFF TGTGCCAGCAGACCCGACAGGACCAACACTGAAGCTTTCTTT TRBJ1-1 TRBV27 -
CASSSLGTSGSFIGTDTQYF TGCGCCAGCAGCTCGCTAGGGACTAGCGGGAGTTTCATAGGGACAGATACGCAGTATTTT TRBJ2-3 TRBV5-1 TRBD2
CASSREVFAGELFF TGTGCCAGCAGCAGGGAGGTCTTCGCCGGGGAGCTGTTTTTT TRBJ2-2 TRBV7-9 -
CASSPSIKPNIPDTQYF TGTGCCAGCAGCCCTAGCATCAAGCCCAACATCCCAGATACGCAGTATTTT TRBJ2-3 TRBV7-3 -
CASSLVSGTAQYEQYF TGTGCCAGCAGCTTGGTTTCTGGGACTGCTCAATACGAGCAGTACTTC TRBJ2-7 TRBV5-6 -
CASSPWTGRLWTEAFF TGTGCCAGCAGCCCGTGGACAGGGAGGTTGTGGACTGAAGCTTTCTTT TRBJ1-1 TRBV7-2 TRBD1
CASSSGTFSYEQYF TGTGCCAGCAGCTCCGGGACATTTTCCTACGAGCAGTACTTC TRBJ2-7 TRBV9 -
CAWSVLGQGGRYTQYF TGTGCCTGGAGTGTACTGGGACAGGGGGGTCGGTATACGCAGTATTTT TRBJ2-3 TRBV30 TRBD1
CATSRDRGQNYGYTF TGTGCCACCAGCAGAGATAGAGGCCAGAACTATGGCTACACCTTC TRBJ1-2 TRBV15 -
CASSEGTSGVYEQYF TGCGCCAGCAGCGAAGGGACTAGCGGGGTCTACGAGCAGTACTTC TRBJ2-7 TRBV4-1 TRBD2
CASSLIIGLGSDEQFF TGTGCCAGCAGCTTAATTATAGGACTAGGGTCCGATGAGCAGTTCTTC TRBJ2-1 TRBV7-6 TRBD2
CASSDSGGTEKLFF TGCGCCAGCAGTGATAGTGGAGGGACTGAAAAACTGTTTTTT TRBJ1-4 TRBV10-2 -
CASSLRTSGGGRNEQFF TGTGCCAGCAGCTTAAGGACTAGCGGGGGGGGTCGGAATGAGCAGTTCTTC TRBJ2-1 TRBV7-6 TRBD2
CASSLGTGVPYGYTF TGTGCCAGCAGTTTAGGGACAGGCGTTCCATATGGCTACACCTTC TRBJ1-2 TRBV27 TRBD1
CASSQQGARTGELFF TGTGCCAGCAGCCAACAGGGGGCAAGGACCGGGGAGCTGTTTTTT TRBJ2-2 TRBV7-9 TRBD1
CSVDRGNTGELFF TGCAGCGTTGACAGGGGGAACACCGGGGAGCTGTTTTTT TRBJ2-2 TRBV29-1 -
CASSLEVAGGPGFF TGCGCCAGCAGCTTGGAAGTAGCGGGAGGGCCAGGGTTCTTC TRBJ2-1 TRBV5-1 TRBD2
CASSLPPPGGPSYNEQFF TGCGCCAGCAGCTTGCCCCCACCCGGCGGGCCCTCCTACAATGAGCAGTTCTTC TRBJ2-1 TRBV5-1 -
CASSSEFPVYEKLFF TGTGCCAGTAGTTCTGAGTTCCCGGTCTATGAAAAACTGTTTTTT TRBJ1-4 TRBV19 -
CASSQDQQVSGNTIYF TGTGCCAGCAGCCAAGACCAACAGGTCTCTGGAAACACCATATATTTT TRBJ1-3 TRBV4-2 -
CASSLDSIGTDTQYF TGTGCCAGCAGTTTAGATAGCATTGGGACAGATACGCAGTATTTT TRBJ2-3 TRBV28 -
CASSLGQMNTEAFF TGTGCCAGCAGCCTTGGACAGATGAACACTGAAGCTTTCTTT TRBJ1-1 TRBV7-8 -
CASSLAPAGGGNEQFF TGCGCCAGCAGCTTGGCCCCTGCGGGGGGGGGAAATGAGCAGTTCTTC TRBJ2-1 TRBV5-1 TRBD2
CASSIDRGIQYF TGTGCCAGTAGTATAGACCGCGGGATTCAGTACTTC TRBJ2-4 TRBV19 -
CASSRGGSVRFF TGTGCCAGCAGTCGGGGAGGCTCGGTGCGGTTCTTC TRBJ2-1 TRBV6-1 -
CASSSSSTYEQYF TGTGCCAGCAGTTCCTCGTCTACCTACGAGCAGTACTTC TRBJ2-7 TRBV6-6 -
CASSEFGLAGGSYNEQFF TGTGCCAGCAGTGAATTTGGACTAGCGGGAGGGAGCTACAATGAGCAGTTCTTC TRBJ2-1 TRBV2 TRBD2
CASSPGREGRIYGYTF TGTGCCAGCTCACCAGGGCGAGAGGGAAGGATATATGGCTACACCTTC TRBJ1-2 TRBV18 -
CASSEARGLDTDTQYF TGTGCCAGCAGTGAAGCACGAGGGCTTGACACAGATACGCAGTATTTT TRBJ2-3 TRBV2 -
CASSISGNTDTQYF TGTGCCAGCAGCATAAGCGGGAACACAGATACGCAGTATTTT TRBJ2-3 TRBV7-2 TRBD2
CASSSGQGNYYEQYF TGCGCCAGCAGCTCCGGACAGGGAAACTACTACGAGCAGTACTTC TRBJ2-7 TRBV5-1 TRBD1
CAWAGVPYNSPLHF TGTGCCTGGGCCGGGGTTCCCTATAATTCACCCCTCCACTTT TRBJ1-6 TRBV30 -
CASRSGGGNEQFF TGTGCCAGCAGGAGCGGGGGGGGCAATGAGCAGTTCTTC TRBJ2-1 TRBV6-4 TRBD2
CASSWEGWMVAEAFF TGTGCCAGCAGCTGGGAGGGTTGGATGGTCGCTGAAGCTTTCTTT TRBJ1-1 TRBV7-2 -
CASSWNSYTQYF TGTGCCAGCAGTTGGAACAGTTATACGCAGTATTTT TRBJ2-3 TRBV27 -